Below, 20 T cell receptor beta chains from the same sample are listed, as sequenced in a study of blood T cell repertoires in COVID-19. TCRdb's copy holds only in-frame clones and misses some; the assay was immunoSEQ multiplex PCR. The data contain around 270,000 clones, approximately 90% of them singletons. What was sequenced was peripheral blood. The receptors were gathered from a man aged 40-50 years with acute or convalescent COVID-19.

The chain uses TRBV19 and TRBJ1-1; D gene unclear. Trimming took off 5 bases at V and 3 bases at J, with 16 bases between the two ends. Looked up from germline, CDR1 is LNHDA and CDR2 is SQIVND (reference sequence). The CDR3 has 15 amino acids. The CDR3 region has the DNA TGTGCCAGTAGTCCGGGTCTAAGGGAGGACACTGAAGCTTTCTTT. Translating it yields CASSPGLREDTEAFF.

The chain carries TRBV9 and TRBJ1-4; TRBD1 might be the D (6 bases). There are 12 residues in the CDR3. The V and J ends lost 3 bases and 8 bases respectively, with 8 bases between them. Germline CDR1 and CDR2: SGDLS and YYNGEE. The CDR3 DNA sequence: TGTGCCAGCAGCGCTCAGGGGGAAAAACTGTTTTTT. Translation: CASSAQGEKLFF.

The rearrangement links TRBV6-1 to TRBJ2-7; 9 bases are shared with TRBD1. The CDR3 is 15 residues long. CDR1 MNHNS and CDR2 SASEGT come from the germline V gene. Losses at the gene ends were 3 bases for V and 2 bases for J; bases not matched to a gene: 5. The CDR3 spells CASSDMGQGAYEQYF. In DNA, the CDR3 is TGTGCCAGCAGTGATATGGGACAGGGAGCCTACGAGCAGTACTTC.

The chain couples TRBV10-2 to TRBJ2-1, with D maybe TRBD2 (8 bases). V was cut by 10 bases and J by 4 bases, with 26 bases left in between. Germline lookup yields CDR1 WSHSY and CDR2 SAAADI. The CDR3 sequence is 17 residues long. The CDR3 loop is CATGGDRPQGSYNEQFF. CDR3 in DNA: TGCGCCACCGGGGGGGACAGACCCCAAGGGTCTTACAATGAGCAGTTCTTC.

The chain combines TRBV20-1 with TRBJ1-2; the D is unclear. From germline, CDR1 is DFQATT and CDR2 SNEGSKA (reference sequence). CDR3 length: 11 residues. Trimming pared 3 bases from V and 8 bases from J, leaving 10 bases between. CDR3 DNA: TGCAGTGCTAGCGAGTTCTGGGGCTACACCTTC. Its translation: CSASEFWGYTF.

The chain links TRBV14 to TRBJ2-3; 7 nucleotides line up with TRBD2. The CDR3 totals 13 residues. The J segment lost 9 bases and the V segment lost 4 bases, leaving 7 bases of the junction unmatched. Germline V gene data show CDR1 as SGHDN and CDR2 as FVKESK. The CDR3 here is CASSPLREGTQYF. DNA for the CDR3: TGTGCCAGCAGCCCGCTGAGGGAGGGGACGCAGTATTTT. The full variable domain, completed using reference TRBV14 and TRBJ2-3, is EAGVTQFPSHSVIEKGQTVTLRCDPISGHDNLYWYRRVMGKEIKFLLHFVKESKQDESGMPNNRFLAERTGGTYSTLKVQPAELEDSGVYFCASSPLREGTQYFGPGTRLTVL.

The chain employs TRBV9 and TRBJ2-7, with D hard to call. The CDR3 runs to 12 residues. Germline values: CDR1 SGDLS, CDR2 YYNGEE. Trimming cost V 4 bases and J 3 bases, with 8 bases left between them. Here the CDR3 reads CASSPRGYEQYF. CDR3 coding DNA: TGTGCCAGCAGCCCCCGAGGCTACGAGCAGTACTTC. The full variable domain, its missing parts supplied by reference TRBV9 and TRBJ2-7, is DSGVTQTPKHLITATGQRVTLRCSPRSGDLSVYWYQQSLDQGLQFLIQYYNGEERAKGNILERFSAQQFPDLHSELNLSSLELGDSALYFCASSPRGYEQYFGPGTRLTVT.

This clone was detected only once. J is TRBJ1-1 and V is TRBV2; tentatively, D is TRBD1 (6 bases). Germline V gene sequence: CDR1 SNHLY, CDR2 FYNNEI. Trimming left V 4 bases short and J 1 base short, with 13 bases between. The length of the CDR3 is 15 residues. For the CDR3, the DNA is TGTGCCAGCAGTGCCCTGGGGGGGCGGAACACTGAAGCTTTCTTT. Amino acids: CASSALGGRNTEAFF. The full variable domain, in which reference TRBV2 and TRBJ1-1 provide the parts outside the CDR3, is EPEVTQTPSHQVTQMGQEVILRCVPISNHLYFYWYRQILGQKVEFLVSFYNNEISEKSEIFDDQFSVERPDGSNFTLKIRSTKLEDSAMYFCASSALGGRNTEAFFGQGTRLTVV.

This clone occurred once. This chain connects TRBV5-1 to TRBJ1-2; D remains ambiguous. V lost 4 bases to trimming and J lost 10 bases, with 17 bases between them. Germline CDR1 reads SGHRS; CDR2 reads YFSETQ. CDR3 length: 13 amino acids. CDR3 loop: CASSPGHIDVYTF. DNA for the CDR3: TGCGCCAGCAGCCCTGGGCATATAGACGTCTACACCTTC. Filled out from reference TRBV5-1 and TRBJ1-2, the complete variable domain reads KAGVTQTPRYLIKTRGQQVTLSCSPISGHRSVSWYQQTPGQGLQFLFEYFSETQRNKGNFPGRFSGRQFSNSRSEMNVSTLELGDSALYLCASSPGHIDVYTFGSGTRLTVV.

The chain couples TRBV12-3 or TRBV12-4 to TRBJ1-2; a possible D gene is TRBD1 (5 bases). The CDR3 extends over 13 amino acids. With 6 bases removed from V and 0 bases from J, the gap between germline ends came to 8 bases. Here the CDR3 DNA reads TGTGCCAGCAGACGACAGTCTAACTATGGCTACACCTTC. Translation: CASRRQSNYGYTF.

J is TRBJ1-1 and V is TRBV7-3; 7 nucleotides agree with TRBD1. J gave up 6 bases and V 7 bases, and 17 bases lay outside the gene matches. The CDR3 loop spans 16 amino acids. Germline CDR1 reads SGHTA; CDR2 reads FQGTGA. The CDR3 loop reads CASTPTGTPLPSEAFF. The CDR3 bases are TGTGCCAGCACCCCGACAGGGACTCCCCTTCCCTCTGAAGCTTTCTTT.

This clone was observed a single time. The chain joins TRBV11-2 to TRBJ1-4; 8 bases are a match to TRBD1. From germline, CDR1 is SGHAT and CDR2 FQNNGV. The CDR3 is made up of 17 amino acids. V was pared by 3 bases and J by 4 bases, with 10 bases of the junction left unmatched. The CDR3 bases are TGTGCCAGCAGCTTCGGGATGACAGGGGCGTTTAATGAAAAACTGTTTTTT. Translation: CASSFGMTGAFNEKLFF.

Concerning this clone itself: Other DNA sequences in this specimen translate into the identical CDR3. V usage is TRBV2 and J usage is TRBJ1-2; the D is unclear. This CDR3 comprises 13 residues. Germline V lookup: CDR1 SNHLY, CDR2 FYNNEI. Trimming removed 1 base at V and 3 bases at J, with 6 bases between. In DNA, the CDR3 is TGTGCCAGCAGTGAAGGGGCTGACTATGGCTACACCTTC. This encodes CASSEGADYGYTF.

The chain combines TRBV4-2 with TRBJ2-3; 8 nucleotides agree with TRBD2. The CDR3 totals 16 residues. The germline CDR1 and CDR2 sequences are LGHNA and YNFKEQ. V was clipped by 4 bases and J by 2 bases; unmatched bases: 8. CDR3 amino acids: CASSLPGGASTDTQYF. The CDR3 DNA follows: TGTGCCAGCAGCCTACCCGGGGGGGCCTCCACAGATACGCAGTATTTT.

The chain joins TRBV9 to TRBJ2-1; 8 nucleotides agree with TRBD1. V shed 4 bases and J 1 base; nucleotides not matched to a gene: 7. The CDR3 spans 16 residues. CDR1 is SGDLS and CDR2 is YYNGEE in the germline V gene. CDR3: CASSSQGARSYNEQFF. The CDR3 DNA reads TGTGCCAGCAGCTCGCAGGGGGCCCGGTCCTACAATGAGCAGTTCTTC.

This chain's CDR3 is CASSFTGGWTEAFF. The CDR3 bases are TGCGCCAGCAGCTTCACAGGGGGCTGGACTGAAGCTTTCTTT. The chain joins TRBV5-1 to TRBJ1-1, with 9 nucleotides matching TRBD1. Germline CDR1 is SGHRS and CDR2 is YFSETQ. The CDR3 covers 14 residues. V gave up 2 bases and J gave up 5 bases; unmatched junction bases: 4.

The chain joins TRBV6-6 to TRBJ1-1; TRBD1 matches 8 bases. CDR1 is MNHNY and CDR2 is SVGAGI in the germline V gene (reference sequence). Unmatched junction bases numbered 3, after V lost 5 bases and J lost 10 bases. The CDR3 spans 11 residues. In DNA form, the CDR3 reads TGTGCCAGCAGTACAGGGGGGAGAGCTTTCTTT. Translating it yields CASSTGGRAFF.

V is TRBV6-2 or TRBV6-3 and J is TRBJ1-1; possibly TRBD1 for D (6 bases). V was pared by 4 bases and J by 6 bases, with 15 bases between. The CDR3 length is 14 residues. Germline V gene data show CDR1 as MNHEY and CDR2 as SVGEGT. The CDR3 DNA sequence: TGTGCCAGCAGTTGGCAGGGGCGGGCGCCTGAAGCTTTCTTT. Translating it yields CASSWQGRAPEAFF.

This clone was counted only a few times. The DNA of the CDR3 is TGTGCCAGCAGCCGAGGACAGGGGCATGGCTACACCTTC. Translating it yields CASSRGQGHGYTF. The chain recombines TRBV12-3 or TRBV12-4 with TRBJ1-2; 9 bases align to TRBD1. CDR3 size: 13 residues. Losses at the gene ends were 6 bases for V and 6 bases for J; bases not matched to a gene: 5.

The chain couples TRBV5-8 to TRBJ1-1; D gene unclear. Trimming stripped 4 bases from V and 11 bases from J, with 15 bases between. The CDR3 covers 12 residues. Germline lookup yields CDR1 SGHTS and CDR2 YDEGEE. The CDR3 DNA reads TGTGCCAGCAGCCCTTTCTTACCACGGGCTTTCTTT. Protein sequence: CASSPFLPRAFF.